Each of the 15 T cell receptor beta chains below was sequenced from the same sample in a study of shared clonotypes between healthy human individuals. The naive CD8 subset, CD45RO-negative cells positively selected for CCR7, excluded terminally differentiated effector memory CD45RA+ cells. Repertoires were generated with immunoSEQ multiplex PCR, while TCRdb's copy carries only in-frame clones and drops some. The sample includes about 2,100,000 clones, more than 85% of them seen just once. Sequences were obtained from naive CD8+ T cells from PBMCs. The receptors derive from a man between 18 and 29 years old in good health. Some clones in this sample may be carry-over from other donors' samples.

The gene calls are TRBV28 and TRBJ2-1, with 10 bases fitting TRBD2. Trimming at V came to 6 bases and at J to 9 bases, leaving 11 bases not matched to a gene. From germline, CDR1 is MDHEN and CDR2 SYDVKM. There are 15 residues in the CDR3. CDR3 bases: TGTGCCAGCAGCCCCACTAGCGGGAATAAGGTTGAGCAGTTCTTC. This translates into CASSPTSGNKVEQFF.

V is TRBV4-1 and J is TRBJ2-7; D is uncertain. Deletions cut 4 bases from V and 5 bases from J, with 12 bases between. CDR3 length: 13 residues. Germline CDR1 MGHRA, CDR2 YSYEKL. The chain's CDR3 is CASSLDQWNEQYF. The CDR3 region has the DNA TGCGCCAGCAGCCTGGACCAGTGGAACGAGCAGTACTTC.

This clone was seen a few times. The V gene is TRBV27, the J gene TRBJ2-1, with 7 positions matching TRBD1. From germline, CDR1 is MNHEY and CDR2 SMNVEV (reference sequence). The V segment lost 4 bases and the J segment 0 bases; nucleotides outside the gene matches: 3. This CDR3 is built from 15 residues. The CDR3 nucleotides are TGTGCCAGCAGTTCGGGACAGAACTCCTACAATGAGCAGTTCTTC. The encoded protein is CASSSGQNSYNEQFF.

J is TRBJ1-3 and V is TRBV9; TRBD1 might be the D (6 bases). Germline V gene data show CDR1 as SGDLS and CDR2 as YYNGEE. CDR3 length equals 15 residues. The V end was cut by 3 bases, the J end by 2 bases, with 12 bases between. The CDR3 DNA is TGTGCCAGCAGCGGAGGGGGTACGCCTGGAAACACCATATATTTT. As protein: CASSGGGTPGNTIYF. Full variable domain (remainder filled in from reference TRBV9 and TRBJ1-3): DSGVTQTPKHLITATGQRVTLRCSPRSGDLSVYWYQQSLDQGLQFLIQYYNGEERAKGNILERFSAQQFPDLHSELNLSSLELGDSALYFCASSGGGTPGNTIYFGEGSWLTVV.

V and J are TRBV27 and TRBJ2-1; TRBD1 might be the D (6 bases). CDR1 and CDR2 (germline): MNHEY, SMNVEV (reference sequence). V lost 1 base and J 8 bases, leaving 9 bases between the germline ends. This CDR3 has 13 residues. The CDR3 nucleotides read TGTGCCAGCAGTTTATGGGGGCTAGATGAGCAGTTCTTC. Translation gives CASSLWGLDEQFF.

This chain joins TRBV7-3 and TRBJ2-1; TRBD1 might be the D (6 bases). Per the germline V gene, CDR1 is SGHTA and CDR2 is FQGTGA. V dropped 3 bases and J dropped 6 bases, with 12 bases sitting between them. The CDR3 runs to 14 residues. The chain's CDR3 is CASSFLGAGNEQFF. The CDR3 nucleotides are TGTGCCAGCAGCTTCTTGGGGGCGGGCAATGAGCAGTTCTTC.

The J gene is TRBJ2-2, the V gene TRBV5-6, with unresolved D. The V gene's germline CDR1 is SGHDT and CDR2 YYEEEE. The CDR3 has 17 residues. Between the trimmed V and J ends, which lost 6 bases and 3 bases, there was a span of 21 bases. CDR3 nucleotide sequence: TGTGCCAGCACCACTGGACCCCGGGTCCCGTACACCGGGGAGCTGTTTTTT. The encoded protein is CASTTGPRVPYTGELFF.

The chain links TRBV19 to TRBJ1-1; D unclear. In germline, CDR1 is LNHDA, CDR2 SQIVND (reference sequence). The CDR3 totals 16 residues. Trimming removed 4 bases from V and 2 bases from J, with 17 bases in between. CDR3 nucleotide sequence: TGTGCCAGTAGTAAAAAGAGTATGAGGTTTAACACTGAAGCTTTCTTT. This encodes CASSKKSMRFNTEAFF.

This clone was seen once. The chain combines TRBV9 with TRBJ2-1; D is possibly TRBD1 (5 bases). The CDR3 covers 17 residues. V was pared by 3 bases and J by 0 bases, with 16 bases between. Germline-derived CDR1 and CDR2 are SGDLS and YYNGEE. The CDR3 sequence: CASSAATAVSSYNEQFF. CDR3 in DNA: TGTGCCAGCAGCGCCGCGACAGCCGTTAGCTCCTACAATGAGCAGTTCTTC.

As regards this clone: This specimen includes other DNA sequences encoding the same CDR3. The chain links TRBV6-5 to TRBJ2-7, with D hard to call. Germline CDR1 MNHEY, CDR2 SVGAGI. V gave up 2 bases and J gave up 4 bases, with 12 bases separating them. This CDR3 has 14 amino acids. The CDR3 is CASSYGVGAYEQYF. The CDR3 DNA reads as TGTGCCAGCAGTTACGGGGTGGGTGCGTACGAGCAGTACTTC.

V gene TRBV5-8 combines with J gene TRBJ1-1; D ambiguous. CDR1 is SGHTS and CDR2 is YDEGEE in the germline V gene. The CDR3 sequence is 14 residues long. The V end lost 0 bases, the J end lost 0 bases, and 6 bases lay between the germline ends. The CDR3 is CASSLGVLNTEAFF. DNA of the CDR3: TGTGCCAGCAGCTTGGGTGTCCTGAACACTGAAGCTTTCTTT.

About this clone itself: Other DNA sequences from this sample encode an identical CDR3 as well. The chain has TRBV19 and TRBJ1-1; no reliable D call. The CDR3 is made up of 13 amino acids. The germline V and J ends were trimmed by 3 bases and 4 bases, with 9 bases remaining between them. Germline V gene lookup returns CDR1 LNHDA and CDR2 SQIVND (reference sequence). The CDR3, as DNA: TGTGCCAGTAGTATTGGCGGTTCCACTGAAGCTTTCTTT. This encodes CASSIGGSTEAFF.

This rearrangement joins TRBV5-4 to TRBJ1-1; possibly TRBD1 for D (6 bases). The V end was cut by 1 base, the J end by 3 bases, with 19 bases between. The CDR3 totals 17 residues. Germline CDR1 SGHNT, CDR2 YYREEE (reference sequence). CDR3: CASSLYITGSVYTEAFF. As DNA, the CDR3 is TGTGCCAGCAGCTTGTACATAACAGGGTCGGTTTACACTGAAGCTTTCTTT.

The CDR3 bases are TGTGCCAGCAGCTTAGCGGGACAGGGGGCGTTGAATGAGCAGTTCTTC. Its protein product is CASSLAGQGALNEQFF. The rearrangement links TRBV7-9 to TRBJ2-1; 12 positions match TRBD1. Trimming removed 0 bases from V and 7 bases from J; junction bases left unmatched: 4. The germline V gene encodes CDR1 SEHNR and CDR2 FQNEAQ (reference sequence). The CDR3 is 16 amino acids.

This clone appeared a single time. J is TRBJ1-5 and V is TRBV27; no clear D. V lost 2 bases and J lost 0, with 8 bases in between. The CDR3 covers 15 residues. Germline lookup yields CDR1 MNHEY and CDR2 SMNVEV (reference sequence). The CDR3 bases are TGTGCCAGCAGTTTAAGACCAGTTAGCAATCAGCCCCAGCATTTT. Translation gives CASSLRPVSNQPQHF.